These 17 T cell receptor beta chains originate from one sample sequenced in a study of shared clonotypes between healthy human individuals. Naive CD8 cells lacked CD45RO and underwent positive selection for CCR7, leaving out terminally differentiated effector memory CD45RA+ cells. Profiled with immunoSEQ multiplex PCR; TCRdb holds only in-frame clones, not every one. The data contain some 2.1 million clones, about 95% of them singletons. Sequencing was carried out using naive CD8+ T cells sorted from blood. All receptors come from a man aged 18-30 years in good health.

Remarks on this clone: Other DNA variants within this sample encode the same CDR3. The chain has TRBV15 and TRBJ2-7, with a tentative D call TRBD1 (6 bases). The CDR3 is 14 residues long. CDR1 and CDR2 from the germline V gene are LNHNV and YYDKDF (reference sequence). V gave up 2 bases and J gave up 3 bases, with 11 bases separating them. CDR3 DNA sequence: TGTGCCACCAGCAGAACCGGGACAATCTACGAGCAGTACTTC. Its protein is CATSRTGTIYEQYF.

Note on this clone: Different DNA sequences within this sample yield the same CDR3. The rearrangement links TRBV11-2 to TRBJ2-7, with D possibly called TRBD1 or TRBD2 (5 bases each). V was trimmed by 1 base and J by 3 bases, leaving 10 bases between them. Germline CDR1 reads SGHAT; CDR2 reads FQNNGV. The CDR3 is 14 residues long. The CDR3 loop is CASSLAGTVYEQYF. The DNA of the CDR3 is TGTGCCAGCAGCTTAGCGGGGACGGTCTACGAGCAGTACTTC.

In this sample, this clone turned up once. This chain connects TRBV7-8 to TRBJ2-7; no clear D. With 3 bases removed from V and 2 bases from J, the gap between germline ends came to 11 bases. This CDR3 region has 14 residues. Germline CDR1 and CDR2: SGHVS and FQNEAQ. CDR3 residues: CASSFSTEPYEQYF. The DNA for the CDR3 is TGTGCCAGCAGCTTTAGTACAGAACCCTACGAGCAGTACTTC.

The rearrangement uses TRBV19 and TRBJ2-3; D is unresolved. The CDR3 spans 12 residues. Deletions cut 11 bases from V and 3 bases from J, with 12 bases between. Germline V gene lookup returns CDR1 LNHDA and CDR2 SQIVND (reference sequence). Here the CDR3 reads CALTGLTDTQYF. The CDR3 DNA reads as TGTGCCTTAACCGGGCTTACAGATACGCAGTATTTT.

This clone was recorded once. In the same sample, other DNA sequences code for this CDR3. CDR3 sequence: CASSVGLTSYEQYF. As DNA, the CDR3 is TGTGCCAGCAGCGTAGGGTTGACCTCCTACGAGCAGTACTTC. The chain has TRBV9 and TRBJ2-7; D not certain. Trimming pared 0 bases from V and 0 bases from J, leaving 7 bases between. Germline V CDR1 and CDR2: SGDLS, YYNGEE. This CDR3 is 14 amino acids long. Based on the CDR3 plus reference TRBV9 and TRBJ2-7, the full variable domain is DSGVTQTPKHLITATGQRVTLRCSPRSGDLSVYWYQQSLDQGLQFLIQYYNGEERAKGNILERFSAQQFPDLHSELNLSSLELGDSALYFCASSVGLTSYEQYFGPGTRLTVT.

The V and J genes are TRBV7-9 and TRBJ2-5, with 10 positions matching TRBD1. In germline, CDR1 is SEHNR, CDR2 FQNEAQ (reference sequence). V lost 3 bases, J lost 0 bases, and 1 base stayed unmatched. This CDR3 has 15 residues. CDR3 in DNA: TGTGCCAGCAGCTTGGGACAGGGGTACCAAGAGACCCAGTACTTC. It codes for CASSLGQGYQETQYF.

The chain combines TRBV7-2 with TRBJ2-5, with a possible D match to TRBD2 (5 bases). CDR3 length: 15 amino acids. Trimming stripped 2 bases from V and 5 bases from J, with 15 bases between. Per the germline V gene, CDR1 is SGHTA and CDR2 is FQGNSA. The CDR3 here is CASSLWSLASETQYF. CDR3 DNA: TGTGCCAGCAGCTTATGGTCTCTAGCATCTGAGACCCAGTACTTC. Full variable domain (remainder filled in from reference TRBV7-2 and TRBJ2-5): GAGVSQSPSNKVTEKGKDVELRCDPISGHTALYWYRQSLGQGLEFLIYFQGNSAPDKSGLPSDRFSAERTGGSVSTLTIQRTQQEDSAVYLCASSLWSLASETQYFGPGTRLLVL.

This chain links TRBV5-4 with TRBJ1-6, with D possibly TRBD1 on 5 matching bases. The germline V gene encodes CDR1 SGHNT and CDR2 YYREEE (reference sequence). The CDR3 sequence is 18 residues long. The V end lost 4 bases, the J end lost 0 bases, and 17 bases lay between the germline ends. In DNA, the CDR3 is TGTGCCAGCAGCCCGGGACCCCGAGATAGCTCCTATAATTCACCCCTCCACTTT. Amino acid sequence: CASSPGPRDSSYNSPLHF.

This chain connects TRBV27 to TRBJ1-1, with 7 bases aligning to TRBD1. CDR1 and CDR2 from the germline V gene are MNHEY and SMNVEV (reference sequence). CDR3 length equals 16 residues. The J segment lost 0 bases and the V segment lost 3 bases, leaving 7 bases of the junction unmatched. CDR3 sequence reads: CASSFSRGEMNTEAFF. The CDR3 DNA reads TGTGCCAGCAGTTTCAGCAGGGGGGAGATGAACACTGAAGCTTTCTTT.

The chain is built from TRBV4-3 and TRBJ1-2, with D maybe TRBD1 (5 bases). This CDR3 contains 15 residues. Germline CDR1 LGHNA, CDR2 YSLEER. The germline V and J ends were trimmed by 0 bases and 10 bases, with 18 bases remaining between them. The CDR3 here is CASSQESPISGTYTF. In nucleotides, the CDR3 is TGCGCCAGCAGCCAAGAAAGCCCCATCTCAGGGACCTACACCTTC.

A remark on this clone: Other DNA variants within this sample encode the same CDR3. The chain uses TRBV7-9 and TRBJ2-1; D might be TRBD2 (6 bases). The V and J ends lost 1 base and 1 base respectively, with 8 bases between them. Germline CDR1 SEHNR, CDR2 FQNEAQ (reference sequence). This CDR3 has 15 residues. CDR3 sequence reads: CASSLGGVSYNEQFF. The CDR3 DNA is TGTGCCAGCAGCTTAGGGGGGGTGTCCTACAATGAGCAGTTCTTC.

With respect to this clone: Distinct nucleotide sequences in the sample also encode this CDR3. The chain uses TRBV4-3 and TRBJ2-7; D may be TRBD2 (5 bases). V dropped 0 bases and J dropped 0 bases, with 9 bases sitting between them. This CDR3 is 15 amino acids long. CDR1 is LGHNA and CDR2 is YSLEER in the germline V gene. The chain's CDR3 is CASSQDRDYSYEQYF. As DNA, the CDR3 is TGCGCCAGCAGCCAAGATCGAGACTACTCCTACGAGCAGTACTTC.

The chain joins TRBV6-5 to TRBJ2-7; D gene unclear. V lost 8 bases to trimming and J lost 2 bases, with 16 bases between them. Germline V gene data show CDR1 as MNHEY and CDR2 as SVGAGI. The CDR3 has 14 residues. CDR3 in amino acids: CASRSGGEAYEQYF. In DNA form, the CDR3 reads TGTGCCAGCCGAAGTGGCGGAGAAGCCTACGAGCAGTACTTC.

The V gene is TRBV15, the J gene TRBJ1-1; unclear D gene. CDR1 is LNHNV, CDR2 YYDKDF, per germline (reference sequence). CDR3 length equals 13 residues. Deletions cut 2 bases from V and 1 base from J, with 5 bases between. The CDR3 nucleotides are TGTGCCACCAGCAGATTACCGAACACTGAAGCTTTCTTT. Protein product: CATSRLPNTEAFF.

This chain uses TRBV7-6 with TRBJ2-1; TRBD2 matches at 8 bases. Trimming removed 2 bases from V and 3 bases from J; junction bases left unmatched: 9. Germline V gene sequence: CDR1 SGHVS, CDR2 FNYEAQ. This CDR3 has 17 residues. CDR3: CASSLRWRGDVYNEQFF. In DNA, the CDR3 is TGTGCCAGCAGCTTAAGGTGGCGGGGGGATGTCTACAATGAGCAGTTCTTC.

About this clone: Other nucleotide sequences from this sample produce the same CDR3. This rearrangement joins TRBV2 to TRBJ2-5; TRBD2 agrees at 13 bases. The trim removed 5 bases at V and 5 bases at J, leaving 8 bases unmatched. CDR3 length: 16 residues. Germline CDR1 SNHLY, CDR2 FYNNEI. DNA of the CDR3: TGTGCCAGCAGTCGACTAGCGGGGGGCCCCGAGGAGACCCAGTACTTC. This codes for CASSRLAGGPEETQYF.

The V call is TRBV6-5, the J call TRBJ2-2, with 10 positions matching TRBD1. J gave up 7 bases and V 0 bases, and 2 bases lay outside the gene matches. The CDR3 is 15 amino acids. CDR1 and CDR2 from the germline V gene are MNHEY and SVGAGI. The CDR3 coding sequence is TGTGCCAGCAGTTACTCGGGACAGGGGAACGGGGAGCTGTTTTTT. Encoded protein: CASSYSGQGNGELFF.